Listed below are T cell receptor beta chains from one sample, sequenced in a study of CD8 T cells in ankylosing spondylitis. TCRdb reprocessed the 5' RACE reads with MiXCR, giving one entry per CDR3 protein. The sample has 300,000 to 400,000 distinct CDR3 sequences; under 14% are singletons. Sequencing used blood, either unsorted or a sorted T cell fraction (not recorded which). These receptor sequences come from a female donor with ankylosing spondylitis or in good health (not recorded which). Both conserved end residues are part of each CDR3. The D gene is left open where the match is weak. Not every row has a clone size; where given, it reads once, few, many or a size class.

CDR3 DNA: TGCAGTGCTAGAGATCCGCGGGGGGGCGTTACGCAGTATTTT; CDR3 protein: CSARDPRGGVTQYF; clone size: few; J gene: TRBJ2-3; D gene: TRBD2; V gene: TRBV20-1
CDR3 DNA: TGTGCCAGCAGCCAGAACCAAGCCGGCGGGGCTGGAAACACCATATATTTT; CDR3 protein: CASSQNQAGGAGNTIYF; clone size: few; J gene: TRBJ1-3; D gene: .; V gene: TRBV3-1
CDR3 DNA: TGTGCCAGTAATCCTCCGGCCAGGGCTGAAGCTTTCTTT; CDR3 protein: CASNPPARAEAFF; clone size: few; J gene: TRBJ1-1; D gene: .; V gene: TRBV19
CDR3 DNA: TGTGCCAGCTCGGGAGGGGGCCTAAACATTCAGTACTTC; CDR3 protein: CASSGGGLNIQYF; clone size: many; J gene: TRBJ2-4; D gene: .; V gene: TRBV18
CDR3 DNA: TGTGCCAGCAGCTTTACAGGGGATCCTCGGGAGACCCAGTACTTC; CDR3 protein: CASSFTGDPRETQYF; clone size: many; J gene: TRBJ2-5; D gene: TRBD1; V gene: TRBV7-2
CDR3 DNA: TGTGCCAGCTCACCAATCAGGGTACAGCCGTTTTGGGCTTTCTTT; CDR3 protein: CASSPIRVQPFWAFF; clone size: few; J gene: TRBJ1-1; D gene: .; V gene: TRBV18
CDR3 DNA: TGTGCCAGCAGTTTGCTAGCGGGAGACTACGGTGAGCAGTTCTTC; CDR3 protein: CASSLLAGDYGEQFF; clone size: many; J gene: TRBJ2-1; D gene: TRBD2; V gene: TRBV12-3/TRBV12-4
CDR3 DNA: TGCAGTGCTCCTAGCGGGGTCTCCTACAATGAGCAGTTCTTC; CDR3 protein: CSAPSGVSYNEQFF; clone size: many; J gene: TRBJ2-1; D gene: TRBD2; V gene: TRBV20-1
CDR3 DNA: TGCAGCGCGAGCCTGGACAGGACTCAAGAGACCCAGTACTTC; CDR3 protein: CSASLDRTQETQYF; clone size: many; J gene: TRBJ2-5; D gene: TRBD1; V gene: TRBV29-1
CDR3 DNA: TGCAGTGCTTACCAAGAGACCCAGTACTTC; CDR3 protein: CSAYQETQYF; clone size: many; J gene: TRBJ2-5; D gene: .; V gene: TRBV20-1
CDR3 DNA: TGTGCCAGCAGCTCGAGGGTGCCTGACTATGGCTACACCTTC; CDR3 protein: CASSSRVPDYGYTF; clone size: .; J gene: TRBJ1-2; D gene: .; V gene: TRBV11-2
CDR3 DNA: TGCAGTGCAAGGCCGGGACTAGCGGTTTACAATGAGCAGTTCTTC; CDR3 protein: CSARPGLAVYNEQFF; clone size: many; J gene: TRBJ2-1; D gene: TRBD2; V gene: TRBV20-1
CDR3 DNA: TGCGCCAGCAGCTTGGTCGGGGAGGGTCAGCCCCAGCATTTT; CDR3 protein: CASSLVGEGQPQHF; clone size: many; J gene: TRBJ1-5; D gene: .; V gene: TRBV5-1
CDR3 DNA: TGCAGCGTCCCCACAGGGGGTTGGACCCAGTACTTC; CDR3 protein: CSVPTGGWTQYF; clone size: many; J gene: TRBJ2-5; D gene: TRBD1; V gene: TRBV29-1
CDR3 DNA: TGTGCCAGCAGTTTTCGGCTTGACAGGTTAAACATTCAGTACTTC; CDR3 protein: CASSFRLDRLNIQYF; clone size: many; J gene: TRBJ2-4; D gene: .; V gene: TRBV12-3/TRBV12-4
CDR3 DNA: TGCAGTGCTCAGTGGGTCCTGAGCCAGGAGACCCAGTACTTC; CDR3 protein: CSAQWVLSQETQYF; clone size: .; J gene: TRBJ2-5; D gene: .; V gene: TRBV20-1
CDR3 DNA: TGCGCCAGCAGCGATATCGGACAGGGCACTGAAGCTTTCTTT; CDR3 protein: CASSDIGQGTEAFF; clone size: many; J gene: TRBJ1-1; D gene: TRBD1; V gene: TRBV5-1
CDR3 DNA: TGTGCCAGCAGTTACTCGATACGTCGGAGGGAAGAGACCCAGTACTTC; CDR3 protein: CASSYSIRRREETQYF; clone size: .; J gene: TRBJ2-5; D gene: .; V gene: TRBV6-5
CDR3 DNA: TGTGCCAGCAGCTCGGGACTAGTCCGGAGCTACAATGAGCAGTTCTTC; CDR3 protein: CASSSGLVRSYNEQFF; clone size: many; J gene: TRBJ2-1; D gene: TRBD2; V gene: TRBV7-2
CDR3 DNA: TGTGCCAGCAGACTTGGGCAGACACGCGCCGGGGAGCTGTTTTTT; CDR3 protein: CASRLGQTRAGELFF; clone size: many; J gene: TRBJ2-2; D gene: .; V gene: TRBV5-4
CDR3 DNA: TGTGCCAGCAGTTCCCTCACACCCCACGGGTTGGCCAAAAACATTCAGTACTTC; CDR3 protein: CASSSLTPHGLAKNIQYF; clone size: few; J gene: TRBJ2-4; D gene: .; V gene: TRBV6-5
CDR3 DNA: TGTGCCAGCAGCCCCTACTGGGGTGACACAGATACGCAGTATTTT; CDR3 protein: CASSPYWGDTDTQYF; clone size: many; J gene: TRBJ2-3; D gene: .; V gene: TRBV5-8
CDR3 DNA: TGCGCCAGCAGCCCAGTCCCGGGACTAGTGTCTGTAGGGAATTACAATGAGCAGTTCTTC; CDR3 protein: CASSPVPGLVSVGNYNEQFF; clone size: many; J gene: TRBJ2-1; D gene: TRBD2; V gene: TRBV5-1
CDR3 DNA: TGCAGTGCTAGAAGGGGGAGCTTATACGAGCAGTACTTC; CDR3 protein: CSARRGSLYEQYF; clone size: many; J gene: TRBJ2-7; D gene: .; V gene: TRBV20-1
CDR3 DNA: TGTGCCTGGAAACAGGGGGGAGTAGCGGGTACTGATCAGTTCTTC; CDR3 protein: CAWKQGGVAGTDQFF; clone size: .; J gene: TRBJ2-1; D gene: .; V gene: TRBV30
CDR3 DNA: TGCAGTGCTAGATTGCAGGGAGGTTCCCCTAGGACACCCCTCCACTTT; CDR3 protein: CSARLQGGSPRTPLHF; clone size: .; J gene: TRBJ1-6; D gene: .; V gene: TRBV20-1
CDR3 DNA: TGCAGTGCTTGCCCCCAGGGGGCATGTGGCTACACCTTC; CDR3 protein: CSACPQGACGYTF; clone size: many; J gene: TRBJ1-2; D gene: TRBD1; V gene: TRBV20-1
CDR3 DNA: TGCAGTGCTAGAGGGCCAGGGGTTGGCTACACCTTC; CDR3 protein: CSARGPGVGYTF; clone size: .; J gene: TRBJ1-2; D gene: .; V gene: TRBV20-1
CDR3 DNA: TGTGCCAGCAGCTCCATGGGGGGGACCTACGAGCAGTACTTC; CDR3 protein: CASSSMGGTYEQYF; clone size: .; J gene: TRBJ2-7; D gene: TRBD2; V gene: TRBV5-8
CDR3 DNA: TGTGCCAGCAGTCACAGGTCCCTGAACTATGGCTACACCTTC; CDR3 protein: CASSHRSLNYGYTF; clone size: .; J gene: TRBJ1-2; D gene: .; V gene: TRBV2
CDR3 DNA: TGCAGTGCTCCTTTGGAGGGGCTAAGCTATAATTCACCCCTCCACTTT; CDR3 protein: CSAPLEGLSYNSPLHF; clone size: many; J gene: TRBJ1-6; D gene: .; V gene: TRBV20-1
CDR3 DNA: TGTGCCAGCAGCTTTGAAGGCGAGCAGTTCTTC; CDR3 protein: CASSFEGEQFF; clone size: .; J gene: TRBJ2-1; D gene: .; V gene: TRBV11-2
CDR3 DNA: TGTGCCAGCAGCCCGACAGGGGGCCCTTCCTATGGCTACACCTTC; CDR3 protein: CASSPTGGPSYGYTF; clone size: many; J gene: TRBJ1-2; D gene: TRBD1; V gene: TRBV12-3/TRBV12-4
CDR3 DNA: TGTGCCAGCAGCCCGGAGATAGCGGGGGGCTACAATGAGCAGTTCTTC; CDR3 protein: CASSPEIAGGYNEQFF; clone size: many; J gene: TRBJ2-1; D gene: TRBD2; V gene: TRBV3-1
CDR3 DNA: TGCAGTGCTAGAGTGGGGGGGCCGATGACTGAGCAGTTCTTC; CDR3 protein: CSARVGGPMTEQFF; clone size: many; J gene: TRBJ2-1; D gene: .; V gene: TRBV20-1
CDR3 DNA: TGCGCCAGCAGCTTGGCCCGGGACAGGGGCGAGCAGTACTTC; CDR3 protein: CASSLARDRGEQYF; clone size: many; J gene: TRBJ2-7; D gene: TRBD1; V gene: TRBV5-1
CDR3 DNA: TGCGCCAGCAGCCAACGAAACTTAGCCAAAAACATTCAGTACTTC; CDR3 protein: CASSQRNLAKNIQYF; clone size: many; J gene: TRBJ2-4; D gene: .; V gene: TRBV4-3
CDR3 DNA: TGCGCCAGCAGCCCCGGGACAGGGGGAAACAATGAGCAGTTCTTC; CDR3 protein: CASSPGTGGNNEQFF; clone size: .; J gene: TRBJ2-1; D gene: TRBD1; V gene: TRBV5-1
CDR3 DNA: TGTGCCAGCAGTGAACGGGGTTCAGGAAACACCATATATTTT; CDR3 protein: CASSERGSGNTIYF; clone size: .; J gene: TRBJ1-3; D gene: .; V gene: TRBV2
CDR3 DNA: TGCGCCAGCAGCTTGGTTGGACAGGGGGCCTGGATGAACACTGAAGCTTTCTTT; CDR3 protein: CASSLVGQGAWMNTEAFF; clone size: many; J gene: TRBJ1-1; D gene: TRBD1; V gene: TRBV5-1
CDR3 DNA: TGCAGTGCTCGCTCCGGGACAGGGAATCAGCCCCAGCATTTT; CDR3 protein: CSARSGTGNQPQHF; clone size: many; J gene: TRBJ1-5; D gene: TRBD1; V gene: TRBV20-1
CDR3 DNA: TGTGCCAGCAGCTTGGCCCTCGGGGCGAACACCGGGGAGCTGTTTTTT; CDR3 protein: CASSLALGANTGELFF; clone size: many; J gene: TRBJ2-2; D gene: .; V gene: TRBV5-6
CDR3 DNA: TGTGCCAGCAGCACCTACCTAGTCCCCGATTACAATGAGCAGTTCTTC; CDR3 protein: CASSTYLVPDYNEQFF; clone size: .; J gene: TRBJ2-1; D gene: .; V gene: TRBV5-5
CDR3 DNA: TGCGCCAGCAGCTTCGGGGCCACTTCCTCCACTAACTATGGCTACACCTTC; CDR3 protein: CASSFGATSSTNYGYTF; clone size: few; J gene: TRBJ1-2; D gene: .; V gene: TRBV5-1
CDR3 DNA: TGTGCCAGCAGTGAATGGGCGCCTGGAAACACCATATATTTT; CDR3 protein: CASSEWAPGNTIYF; clone size: few; J gene: TRBJ1-3; D gene: .; V gene: TRBV6-1
CDR3 DNA: TGCGCCAGCAGCTTGTGGACTAGCGGCGACCAGCAGTACTTC; CDR3 protein: CASSLWTSGDQQYF; clone size: many; J gene: TRBJ2-7; D gene: TRBD2; V gene: TRBV5-1
CDR3 DNA: TGTGCCAGCAGGCCGAGGCACACCGGGGAGCTGTTTTTT; CDR3 protein: CASRPRHTGELFF; clone size: many; J gene: TRBJ2-2; D gene: .; V gene: TRBV9
CDR3 DNA: TGCGCCAGCAGCTTAGCCCAGAACGAGCAGTACTTC; CDR3 protein: CASSLAQNEQYF; clone size: .; J gene: TRBJ2-7; D gene: .; V gene: TRBV5-1
CDR3 DNA: TGTGCCACCAGCGAGTCGACAGGCCAACGCAAAAACATTCAGTACTTC; CDR3 protein: CATSESTGQRKNIQYF; clone size: many; J gene: TRBJ2-4; D gene: .; V gene: TRBV24-1
CDR3 DNA: TGCAGTGCTCCATGGGACAGGGGCTACGAGCAGTACTTC; CDR3 protein: CSAPWDRGYEQYF; clone size: many; J gene: TRBJ2-7; D gene: TRBD1; V gene: TRBV20-1
CDR3 DNA: TGTGCCAGCTACGGGGGGGGTCAGAATGAGCAGTTCTTC; CDR3 protein: CASYGGGQNEQFF; clone size: many; J gene: TRBJ2-1; D gene: TRBD2; V gene: TRBV18
CDR3 DNA: TGCAGTGCATCGGGTCTGGGACCCCCTGATGAGCAGTTCTTC; CDR3 protein: CSASGLGPPDEQFF; clone size: many; J gene: TRBJ2-1; D gene: .; V gene: TRBV20-1
CDR3 DNA: TGTGCCAGCAGTGACCAGGGACAGCTGGGGACCCAGTACTTC; CDR3 protein: CASSDQGQLGTQYF; clone size: many; J gene: TRBJ2-5; D gene: TRBD1; V gene: TRBV6-1
CDR3 DNA: TGTGCCAGCAGCTTGCAACACCCCCAAGAGACCCAGTACTTC; CDR3 protein: CASSLQHPQETQYF; clone size: many; J gene: TRBJ2-5; D gene: .; V gene: TRBV11-2
CDR3 DNA: TGTGCCAGCAGCTTAGATGGACAGTATGAGCAGTTCTTC; CDR3 protein: CASSLDGQYEQFF; clone size: many; J gene: TRBJ2-1; D gene: .; V gene: TRBV7-9
CDR3 DNA: TGTGCCAGCAGCTTAGGTGGCACCATTTCCTACGAGCAGTACTTC; CDR3 protein: CASSLGGTISYEQYF; clone size: .; J gene: TRBJ2-7; D gene: .; V gene: TRBV7-2